This T cell receptor (beta chain) originates from a study of vaccination effects on CD4 cells after COVID-19 (dated by TCRdb to the early 2020s). About the full investigation: Post-vaccine samples across the study were collected a median of 72 days after the second dose, with a range of 14 to 241. A total of nine to ten COVID-19 convalescent patients and several SARS-CoV-2-naive healthy vaccine recipients were included in the full study. SARS-CoV-2 spike-specific CD4+ TCR repertoires from before and after mRNA vaccination were compared in COVID-19 convalescent patients and in infection-naive vaccine recipients. Cultures from other donors in the study were sequenced using the Oncomine TCR Beta short-read assay on an Illumina iSeq 100.

For this clone: What antigen it recognizes has not been identified. There are no base qualities to consult, and no much larger clone falls within one base.

Findings and caveats that apply to the study as a whole: Limitations of the study were the small number of convalescent patients and the absence of early post-infection timepoints. In healthy vaccine recipients, vaccine-induced clones were almost all SARS-CoV-2 mono-reactive, with only 1 of 255 being cross-reactive with common cold coronaviruses. At late post-vaccination timepoints, both infection-induced and vaccine-induced clones showed marked clonal contraction, consistent with waning T cell responses.

Preparation of the library involved the immunoSEQ multiplex PCR assay. TCR beta CDR3 sequencing was performed on DNA from the cultured, isolated CD4+ T cells. The authors processed their data as follows. The analysis removed non-productive TCR sequences, trimmed reads to the CDR3 region, and retained only CDR3s that were 7 or more amino acids long. The MANAFEST web app was used to identify antigen-specific clonotypes by comparing expansion in peptide wells with expansion in reference cultures. For clones to be considered positive, expansion at FDR<0.05 versus reference and all other wells, an odds ratio above 5, and a frequency above 0.1% in two replicate wells were required. A clonotype was called cross-reactive if it was significantly expanded both in SARS-CoV-2 spike wells and in at least one common cold coronavirus spike condition. Using the stringdist R package, CDR3 similarity was measured by Levenshtein distance, and unrooted trees were constructed with ape in R 3.6.1. TCRdb took over this immuneACCESS table, retaining in-frame rearrangements with V and J assigned. Such tables are incomplete; in checked studies, under half of the missing clones stem from an unresolved V gene, and the remainder is unexplained. V and J calls plus clone size are reproduced from that table; the DNA served to infer D and trimming. The sample table contains tens of thousands of clones; only one count was recorded for approximately 68% of them. Approximately 8.9% of the sample is in the top ten clones.

To identify antigen-specific CD4+ T cell clonotypes by their expansion, the ViraFEST assay first stimulated PBMC with viral peptide pools and then applied TCR sequencing. After around ten days of culture, CD4+ T cells were isolated with the EasySep CD4+ T cell isolation kit. Each participant received two doses of an mRNA SARS-CoV-2 vaccine, either BNT162b2 or mRNA-1273. Healthy vaccine recipients had no prior SARS-CoV-2 infection, confirmed by negative nucleocapsid antibodies before and after vaccination. A few million PBMC per well were cultured in IMDM with 5% human AB serum, 10 IU/ml IL-2 and gentamicin, plus 10 ug/ml peptides. On days 3 and 7, half of the culture medium was replaced with fresh IL-2-containing medium. Unless noted otherwise, every peptide stimulation condition was grown in triplicate wells. PBMC were separated from whole blood using Ficoll-Paque Plus gradient centrifugation and were then either cryopreserved at -140C or used fresh. The spike proteins of SARS-CoV-2 and of the common cold coronaviruses HCoV-NL63, HCoV-OC43 and HCoV-229E were spanned by overlapping peptide pools. The QIAamp micro DNA kit was used to extract genomic DNA from the cultured CD4+ T cells.

The CDR3 numbers 15 residues from cysteine through phenylalanine. The read is trimmed to its CDR3 DNA, 45 bases read in frame from base 1. V sheds 0 bases and J sheds 0 bases, leaving 7 bases between their ends. The germline V gene encodes CDR1 SGDLS and CDR2 YYNGEE. The chain is assembled from TRBV9 and TRBJ1-3, with the D gene call left open. This receptor was taken from a human donor who received a COVID-19 vaccine. Sample: CD4+ T cells from PBMCs cultured with SARS-CoV-2 spike peptides, taken after COVID-19 vaccination. Taken with the paper, the label for cell subset or site translates to: SARS-CoV-2 spike overlapping peptide pool stimulation. The base sequence is TGTGCCAGCAGCGTAGGGACGATCTCTGGAAACACCATATATTTT. It translates to CASSVGTISGNTIYF.